This is a list of T cell receptor beta chains from one sample in a study of blood T cell repertoires in COVID-19. Only in-frame clones appear in the TCRdb table, and some are missing; sequencing was by immunoSEQ multiplex PCR. The sample consists of over 250,000 clones, approximately 89% of them appearing once. Sequencing input: peripheral blood. Receptors were obtained from a woman aged 60-70 years with acute or convalescent COVID-19. Both conserved end residues are part of each CDR3. D genes are given only for firm matches. Expanded clones are given a class, and other clones once, few, many or no size at all.

.	.	TRBV9	TRBJ1-3	TGTGCCAGCAGCCCCGGACAGCTTGGAAACACCATATATTTT	CASSPGQLGNTIYF
.	.	TRBV6-4	TRBJ2-1	TGTGCCAGCAGTGTATGGTTCGGGTCCAATGAGCAGTTCTTC	CASSVWFGSNEQFF
once	TRBD1	TRBV2	TRBJ1-3	TGTGCCAGACGAACAGGGGGCTCTGGAAACACCATATATTTT	CARRTGGSGNTIYF
.	TRBD1	TRBV29-1	TRBJ1-3	TGCAGCGTCCACAGGGGTTCTGGAAACACCATATATTTT	CSVHRGSGNTIYF
.	.	TRBV27	TRBJ1-2	TGTGCCAGCAGCCGAAGAGTGCAGGTCGCGAACTATGGCTACACCTTC	CASSRRVQVANYGYTF
.	TRBD1	TRBV28	TRBJ1-6	TGTGCCAGCAGTTTAGGCTCCGGGACAGGATCTTCACCCCTCCACTTT	CASSLGSGTGSSPLHF
.	TRBD1	TRBV18	TRBJ1-3	TGTGCCAGCTCACGCCTGGGACAGGGAGGAAACACCATATATTTT	CASSRLGQGGNTIYF
.	TRBD1	TRBV2	TRBJ1-1	TGTGCCAGCAGCCTGGGACAGGGAGTCGCTGAAGCTTTCTTT	CASSLGQGVAEAFF
.	.	TRBV12-3/TRBV12-4	TRBJ1-5	TGTGCCAGCAGTTTAGGAGATCAGCCCCAGCATTTT	CASSLGDQPQHF
.	.	TRBV28	TRBJ1-5	TGTGCCAGCCAACAGGGTGCGGGCAATCAGCCCCAGCATTTT	CASQQGAGNQPQHF
.	TRBD2	TRBV6-2/TRBV6-3	TRBJ2-3	TGTGCCAGCACCCCCGGACTAGAAATAAGTAGAGATACGCAGTATTTT	CASTPGLEISRDTQYF
.	.	TRBV3-1/TRBV3-2	TRBJ1-2	TGTGCCAGCAGCCAAGTTAAAGGGGACTATGGCTACACCTTC	CASSQVKGDYGYTF
.	TRBD1	TRBV28	TRBJ2-1	TGTGCCAGCAGCAGAGGACAGGACAATGAGCAGTTCTTC	CASSRGQDNEQFF
.	.	TRBV7-2	TRBJ1-2	TGTGCCAGCAGCGAACGGCGGGGGGGATCGGGCTACACCTTC	CASSERRGGSGYTF
.	.	TRBV7-7	TRBJ2-5	TGTGCCAGCTCGGAGGACTGGGAAGAGACCCAGTACTTC	CASSEDWEETQYF
.	TRBD2	TRBV5-6	TRBJ2-1	TGTGCCAGCACCCGGACTAGCGGGGGGGCGGTTATGAATGAGCAGTTCTTC	CASTRTSGGAVMNEQFF
.	.	TRBV28	TRBJ2-1	TGTGCCAGCGGGGCAGCCCACAATGAGCAGTTCTTC	CASGAAHNEQFF
.	.	TRBV11-2	TRBJ2-7	TGTGCCAGCAGCTTAGTAGGTGGGACTTACGACGAGCAGTACTTC	CASSLVGGTYDEQYF
.	.	TRBV7-3	TRBJ2-1	TGTGCCAGCAGCTCCGGCAGGGGGGACAATGAGCAGTTCTTC	CASSSGRGDNEQFF
.	TRBD1	TRBV18	TRBJ2-7	TGTGCCAGCTCACTGACCTCGGGACAGGGGTCACTGTACGAGCAGTACTTC	CASSLTSGQGSLYEQYF
.	TRBD1	TRBV7-9	TRBJ1-2	TGTGCCAGCAGCCCAGGGGGCATCAGTGGCTACACCTTC	CASSPGGISGYTF
.	.	TRBV29-1	TRBJ1-5	TGCAGCGTCGCCGACAGCTCCAATCAGCCCCAGCATTTT	CSVADSSNQPQHF
.	TRBD1	TRBV30	TRBJ2-7	TGTGCCTGGAGTAGACAGGGGGCCTACGAGCAGTACTTC	CAWSRQGAYEQYF
.	TRBD1	TRBV5-6	TRBJ1-5	TGTGCCAGCAGTATACAGGGGGAAGGTCAGCCCCAGCATTTT	CASSIQGEGQPQHF
.	.	TRBV27	TRBJ1-1	TGTGCCAGCAGTCCCTGGACAGTATCGATCACTGAAGCTTTCTTT	CASSPWTVSITEAFF
.	TRBD2	TRBV4-1	TRBJ2-1	TGCGCCAGCAGCCAAGCACCTAGCGGGGGGGTAAATGAGCAGTTCTTC	CASSQAPSGGVNEQFF
.	.	TRBV6-2/TRBV6-3	TRBJ2-7	TGTGCCAGCAGTTACAATTGGGACACAAACTCCTACGAGCAGTACTTC	CASSYNWDTNSYEQYF
.	.	TRBV6-5	TRBJ1-6	TGTGCCAGCAGTTACGGCCAGTATAATTCACCCCTCCACTTT	CASSYGQYNSPLHF
.	TRBD1	TRBV18	TRBJ1-2	TGTGCCAGCTCCGTGGAGGGGGCGCAGGGTTATGGCTACACCTTC	CASSVEGAQGYGYTF
.	.	TRBV19	TRBJ1-2	TGTGCCAGTAGTCCCGGTTGGGCAGGGGAGTACCATGGCTACACCTTC	CASSPGWAGEYHGYTF
.	TRBD1	TRBV9	TRBJ1-3	TGTGCCAGCAGCGTAGCTCCGGGACAGGGCTCTGGAAACACCATATATTTT	CASSVAPGQGSGNTIYF
.	.	TRBV11-2	TRBJ1-6	TGTGCCAGCAGCTTAGCCCCCCTTTTAAACGGGAATAATTCACCCCTCCACTTT	CASSLAPLLNGNNSPLHF
.	TRBD1	TRBV5-1	TRBJ1-6	TGCGCCAGCACCTTCCGGACAGGGGCCAATTCACCCCTCCACTTT	CASTFRTGANSPLHF
.	.	TRBV5-4	TRBJ2-3	TGTGCCAGCAGCTTGGAAACTAGGGAGACGCAGTATTTT	CASSLETRETQYF
once	.	TRBV5-6	TRBJ1-2	TGTGCCAGCAGCAAAGACGTCGCCGGGTATGGCTACACCTTC	CASSKDVAGYGYTF
.	TRBD1	TRBV24-1	TRBJ2-5	TGTGCCACCAGTGACAGGGGGCGCGGGACCCAGTACTTC	CATSDRGRGTQYF
once	TRBD1	TRBV30	TRBJ1-6	TGTGCCTGGACTACGGGACAGGGGAATCGGGATTCACCCCTCCACTTT	CAWTTGQGNRDSPLHF
.	.	TRBV2	TRBJ2-2	TGTGCCAGCAGTCGGACAGTCACCGGGGAGCTGTTTTTT	CASSRTVTGELFF
.	TRBD1	TRBV5-8	TRBJ1-6	TGTGCCAGCAGCTCGGGCCGGACAGGTTCCTCTAATTCACCCCTCCACTTT	CASSSGRTGSSNSPLHF
few	TRBD1	TRBV27	TRBJ1-6	TGTGCCAGCAGTTTTTGGGGACAGGGAGCACGTTCACCCCTCCACTTT	CASSFWGQGARSPLHF
.	TRBD1	TRBV28	TRBJ1-5	TGTGCCAGCAGCCCTTTCTCCCAGGGGGCGCAGAATCAGCCCCAGCATTTT	CASSPFSQGAQNQPQHF
.	TRBD2	TRBV27	TRBJ2-3	TGTGCCAGCAGTCCGCCCCCGGGACTAGCGGGAGTTAAGGGCACAGATACGCAGTATTTT	CASSPPPGLAGVKGTDTQYF
.	.	TRBV3-1/TRBV3-2	TRBJ1-4	TGTGCCAGCAGCCGCACAGTCCTCAATGAAAAACTGTTTTTT	CASSRTVLNEKLFF
once	.	TRBV5-1	TRBJ1-5	TGCGCCAGCAGCTTGGCCCAGGGACAGCCCCAGCATTTT	CASSLAQGQPQHF
.	TRBD1	TRBV4-3	TRBJ1-1	TGCGCCAGCAGCCAAGCCCGGGACAGGGAAGGCACTGAAGCTTTCTTT	CASSQARDREGTEAFF
.	TRBD1	TRBV4-1	TRBJ1-4	TGCGCCAGCAGCCCTGGGGACAGAGGGTTCGAAAAACTGTTTTTT	CASSPGDRGFEKLFF
.	TRBD1	TRBV19	TRBJ2-7	TGTGCCAGTAGACCCGGGACAGCTAACTCCTACGAGCAGTACTTC	CASRPGTANSYEQYF
.	.	TRBV19	TRBJ1-5	TGTGCCAGTAGTCGCGGGAGGACGTTTGATCAGCCCCAGCATTTT	CASSRGRTFDQPQHF
.	.	TRBV7-9	TRBJ1-1	TGTGCCAGCAGCCCCCCGGAATGGTCGGGCACTGAAGCTTTCTTT	CASSPPEWSGTEAFF
.	TRBD1	TRBV7-2	TRBJ1-5	TGTGCCAGCAGCTCCGGGACAGGGGCAAATCAGCCCCAGCATTTT	CASSSGTGANQPQHF
.	TRBD2	TRBV9	TRBJ2-1	TGTGCCAGCAGCGTCGGGGTAGCGGGAGTTGATGAGCAGTTCTTC	CASSVGVAGVDEQFF
.	.	TRBV7-9	TRBJ2-7	TGTGCCAGCAGCTTTTCATACGAGCAGTACTTC	CASSFSYEQYF
.	.	TRBV7-9	TRBJ1-2	TGTGCCAGCAGCTATAACAGGGATAGTTACACCTTC	CASSYNRDSYTF
.	.	TRBV11-3	TRBJ1-2	TGTGCCAGCAGCTTAGATCCCACAGGGCAAGGCTACACCTTC	CASSLDPTGQGYTF
.	TRBD1	TRBV27	TRBJ2-3	TGTGCCAGCAGTTCCCAACAGGGGGTAGGGGATACGCAGTATTTT	CASSSQQGVGDTQYF
once	.	TRBV25-1	TRBJ1-2	TGTGCCAGCAGTGAATATTTCGACACCACGGACTATGGCTACACCTTC	CASSEYFDTTDYGYTF